A single sample gave rise to the 30 T cell receptor beta chains below, sequenced in a study of tumor-infiltrating lymphocytes in primary liver carcinoma. Total RNA amounting to around 530 ng was the source from which TCR beta cDNA was made with a constant-region primer. TCR beta libraries came from three nested multiplex PCR rounds using slightly modified ARM-PCR. Forward primers for TRBV1-TRBV30 and a C-beta reverse primer served the first two PCR rounds, at 10 cycles each. TCRdb recomputed calls from the multiplex PCR reads with MiXCR, one row per CDR3 protein. The repertoire has 99,000 or so distinct CDR3 sequences, 55% to 70% of them found once; the top ten carry about 9.2%. The roughly 17-31 mg bulk tissue piece was not sorted before simultaneous RNA and DNA extraction. The sequencing input was liver tumor tissue from sampling region 5. Subset reported: tumor region T5, tumor centre. These receptors originate from a woman aged 55-69 years with primary liver carcinoma and hepatitis B virus infection.

For this clonotype: As the CDR3 is not closed by the conserved phenylalanine or tryptophan, this likely results from a read error. This chain joins TRBV20-1 and TRBJ2-7, with D hard to call. CDR3 size: 11 residues. Germline V gene lookup returns CDR1 DFQATT and CDR2 SNEGSKA (reference sequence). Trimming took off 6 bases at V and 10 bases at J, with 16 bases between the two ends. The CDR3 bases are TGCAGTGCGCCACAGTTTGGCGATCAGTACATC. As protein: CSAPQFGDQYI.

This clonotype was counted only a few times. A junction end diverges from the germline sequence, so it may reflect a read error. This rearrangement joins TRBV11-1 to TRBJ2-1, with TRBD2 matching 9 bases. The length of the CDR3 is 15 residues. Germline CDR1 and CDR2: SGHAT and FQDESV (reference sequence). The CDR3 coding sequence is TGTGCCAGCAGCTTCGGACTAGCGAGAGACAATGAGCAGTCCTTC. This encodes CASSFGLARDNEQSF.

About this clonotype itself: A much larger clone lies a single base off, so this may be a read error. This chain uses TRBV6-5 with TRBJ1-1; unclear D gene. Trimming removed 5 bases at V and 2 bases at J, with 9 bases between. CDR3 length: 13 amino acids. Germline CDR1 is MNHEY and CDR2 is SVGAGI. CDR3 bases: TGTGCCAGCAGTCATGAGGTAAACACTGAAGCTTTCTTT. Encoded protein: CASSHEVNTEAFF.

The chain uses TRBV12-3 or TRBV12-4 and TRBJ2-3; D is unclear. CDR3 length: 14 residues. Trimming took off 5 bases at V and 2 bases at J, with 11 bases between the two ends. The CDR3 sequence: CASSPAQDTDTQYF. CDR3 bases: TGTGCCAGCAGTCCCGCACAAGACACAGATACGCAGTATTTT.

The rearrangement joins TRBV20-1 to TRBJ2-2, with D hard to call. The CDR3 length is 15 residues. The V gene's germline CDR1 is DFQATT and CDR2 SNEGSKA (reference sequence). The V end lost 2 bases, the J end lost 7 bases, and 17 bases lay between the germline ends. CDR3 amino acids: CSARPVAVPGGELFF. As DNA, the CDR3 is TGCAGTGCTAGACCGGTGGCGGTCCCAGGCGGGGAGCTGTTTTTT.

The CDR3 loop reads CACNPGLSGPDTQYF. The CDR3 bases are TGTGCCTGCAACCCTGGACTATCGGGCCCAGATACGCAGTATTTT. V is TRBV11-2 and J is TRBJ2-3; the D gene is possibly TRBD2 (6 bases). Germline V gives CDR1 SGHAT, CDR2 FQNNGV. Trimming stripped 11 bases from V and 4 bases from J, with 22 bases between. The CDR3 has 15 amino acids.

A remark on this clonotype: At one end the junction does not follow the germline gene, possibly because of a read error. The CDR3 coding sequence is TGTGCCAGCAGGCCCGACGGTCCTTATTCAGCCCTCCACTTT. This encodes CASRPDGPYSALHF. The V gene is TRBV7-9, the J gene TRBJ1-6, with D unresolved. Germline CDR1 and CDR2: SEHNR and FQNEAQ (reference sequence). The CDR3 is 14 amino acids.

A remark on this clonotype: One end of the junction varies from germline; a read error may be responsible. The rearrangement links TRBV11-2 to TRBJ2-3; D is uncertain. This CDR3 is built from 14 residues. Germline assignment: CDR1 SGHAT and CDR2 FQNNGV. The CDR3 sequence: CVSSLRLSTDTQYF. The DNA of the CDR3 is TGTGTCAGCAGCTTAAGATTATCCACAGATACGCAGTATTTT.

Remarks on this clonotype: The CDR3 end shows no conserved phenylalanine or tryptophan, and so a read error is likely. The limits of the CDR3 on the DNA are not certain, so only TCRdb's listed CDR3 is given. This chain uses TRBV7-8 with TRBJ2-1; the table calls TRBD2, which could not be checked here. CDR1 and CDR2 (germline): SGHVS, FQNEAQ. Ends included, the CDR3 has 15 residues. The CDR3 region is CASRYGTSETHEQSS.

In regard to this clonotype: A clone one base away is much larger, so this may be a read error. The rearrangement uses TRBV28 and TRBJ2-5, with 11 bases that match TRBD2. Germline CDR1 reads MDHEN; CDR2 reads SYDVKM. CDR3 length: 15 amino acids. V trimming: 4 bases; J trimming: 5 bases; junction bases outside the gene matches: 6. CDR3 sequence (DNA): TGTGCCAGCAGTTCCCTAGCGGGGGGAGAGGAGACCCAGTACTTC. Protein sequence: CASSSLAGGEETQYF.

On this clonotype: One end of the junction is discordant with germline, which a read error may explain. The chain couples TRBV12-3 or TRBV12-4 to TRBJ2-1, with TRBD2 identical over 11 bases. The CDR3 is 16 residues long. CDR3 nucleotide sequence: TGTGCCAGCAGTTTTTCAGGGACTAGCGGAGACAATAAGCAGCTCTTC. Its translation: CASSFSGTSGDNKQLF.

Regarding this clonotype: This may stem from a read error, because a much larger clone lies one nucleotide away. The chain employs TRBV12-3 or TRBV12-4 and TRBJ2-7; the D call may be TRBD1 or TRBD2 (7 bases each). V was pared by 6 bases and J by 6 bases, with 18 bases between. This CDR3 is 14 amino acids long. CDR3 sequence reads: CASSRGDSVCEQYF. The CDR3 bases are TGTGCCAGCAGCCGGGGGGACAGCGTGTGCGAGCAGTACTTC.

This clonotype was picked up a small number of times. Being one base from a much bigger clone, this may be a read error. This chain links TRBV6-5 with TRBJ2-2, with D uncertain. CDR3 length equals 13 residues. CDR1 is MNHEY and CDR2 is SVGAGI in the germline V gene. The CDR3 spells CACSKVGTGELFF. CDR3 DNA: TGTGCCTGCAGCAAGGTGGGAACCGGGGAGCTGTTTTTT.

The rearrangement joins TRBV5-1 to TRBJ2-1; maybe TRBD1 (5 bases). CDR3 length equals 14 residues. Germline loops: CDR1 SGHRS, CDR2 YFSETQ. Trimming pared 7 bases from V and 8 bases from J, leaving 19 bases between. The CDR3 DNA is TGCGCCAGCGGCCCTGAAAGGGGTTCGGATGAGCAGTTCTTC. Amino acids: CASGPERGSDEQFF.

This clonotype was recorded many times. The CDR3 DNA reads as TGCGCCAGCAGTGAGACAGTACAAGAGACCCAGTACTTC. The encoded protein is CASSETVQETQYF. This chain joins TRBV10-1 and TRBJ2-5; D gene ambiguous. V was pared by 2 bases and J by 2 bases, with 6 bases between. Germline V gene data show CDR1 as WNHNN and CDR2 as SYGVQD (reference sequence). This CDR3 spans 13 amino acids.

This clonotype was counted many times. The chain couples TRBV10-2 to TRBJ2-3; no firm D call. V gave up 0 bases and J gave up 0 bases, with 7 bases separating them. This CDR3 has 15 residues. CDR1 and CDR2 (germline): WSHSY, SAAADI. The CDR3 DNA is TGCGCCAGCAGTGAGTCCGGAGCTAGCACAGATACGCAGTATTTT. Translating gives CASSESGASTDTQYF.

The chain has TRBV11-2 and TRBJ2-1; 11 positions agree with TRBD2. The ends lost 11 bases at V and 5 bases at J; junction bases unmatched: 14. CDR3 length: 16 residues. Looked up from germline, CDR1 is SGHAT and CDR2 is FQNNGV. The CDR3 is CADILDSGRVDNEQFF. In DNA, the CDR3 is TGTGCCGACATCTTAGATAGCGGGAGGGTTGACAATGAGCAGTTCTTC.

This clonotype has a handful of counts. The J gene is TRBJ2-7, the V gene TRBV18; no clear D. Germline CDR1 is KGHSH and CDR2 is LQKENI. This CDR3 has 13 amino acids. V was cut by 1 base and J by 7 bases, with 11 bases left in between. The CDR3 reads CASSPLAQTEQYF. The DNA for the CDR3 is TGTGCCAGCTCACCACTGGCTCAGACTGAGCAGTACTTC.

In this sample, this clonotype turned up a few times. Just one base apart from a much larger clone, this may be a read error. The chain joins TRBV6-5 to TRBJ1-1; 7 bases are a match to TRBD1. The CDR3 is made up of 12 amino acids. Looked up from germline, CDR1 is MNHEY and CDR2 is SVGAGI. The CDR3 DNA reads as TGTGCCTGCAGTCCGGACAGGACGGTAAGGATCTTT. The encoded protein is CACSPDRTVRIF.

A note on this clonotype: An end of the junction does not agree with germline; a read error may underlie this. The gene calls are TRBV11-2 and TRBJ2-3, with 7 bases lining up with TRBD1. CDR1 and CDR2 from the germline V gene are SGHAT and FQNNGV. There are 16 residues in the CDR3. CDR3 residues: CVSSLAGQAIADTQYF. Here the CDR3 DNA reads TGTGTCAGCAGCTTAGCCGGACAGGCAATCGCAGATACGCAGTATTTT.

The CDR3 protein is CASSHIMGGFYNEQFF. The CDR3 region has the DNA TGTGCCAGCAGCCATATTATGGGGGGCTTCTACAATGAGCAGTTCTTC. The chain uses TRBV14 and TRBJ2-1, with D perhaps given as TRBD1 or TRBD2 (6 bases each). V lost 3 bases and J lost 3, with 15 bases in between. Germline V gives CDR1 SGHDN, CDR2 FVKESK. This CDR3 is 16 amino acids long.

To note about this clonotype: One end of the junction varies from germline; a read error may be responsible. The chain combines TRBV6-5 with TRBJ1-5; 7 positions agree with TRBD1. This CDR3 region has 18 residues. The germline gives CDR1 MNHEY, CDR2 SVGAGI. The CDR3 loop reads CASNPDRVALGGNQPQHF. The CDR3 nucleotides are TGTGCCAGCAATCCAGACAGGGTGGCCCTTGGGGGCAATCAGCCCCAACATTTT.

As to this clonotype: Given the absence of the conserved phenylalanine or tryptophan at the CDR3 end, a read error is likely. No DNA is shown, since the ends of the CDR3 on it are uncertain; the CDR3 is the one TCRdb lists. This chain connects TRBV11-2 to TRBJ2-7; the table names TRBD2, a call not compared with the DNA. Per germline, CDR1 SGHAT and CDR2 FQNNGV. The CDR3 sequence runs 11 residues, both termini included. The CDR3 spells CVSGSASSLEC.

This clonotype was seen many times. The chain is built from TRBV4-2 and TRBJ2-7, with 13 bases lining up with TRBD2. Germline CDR1 is LGHNA and CDR2 is YNFKEQ. V lost 4 bases, J lost 2 bases, and 2 bases stayed unmatched. This CDR3 is 15 amino acids long. CDR3 region: CASSLGLAGAYEQYF. The CDR3 DNA reads TGTGCCAGCAGCCTTGGACTAGCGGGAGCCTACGAGCAGTACTTC.

This clonotype was seen more than once but under ten times. The chain combines TRBV12-3 or TRBV12-4 with TRBJ2-2; D call uncertain. The CDR3 loop spans 14 amino acids. Trimming took off 1 base at V and 5 bases at J, with 8 bases between the two ends. CDR3 region: CASSLGQSTGELFF. The CDR3 DNA sequence: TGTGCCAGCAGTTTAGGGCAGTCTACCGGGGAGCTGTTTTTT.

The chain employs TRBV6-1 and TRBJ2-7, with D possibly TRBD1 on 6 matching bases. Trimming shortened V by 7 bases and J by 0 bases, and 16 bases separated the two germline ends. The CDR3 sequence is 15 residues long. Looked up from germline, CDR1 is MNHNS and CDR2 is SASEGT. The CDR3 loop is CASNAPDRVSYEQYF. CDR3 coding DNA: TGTGCCAGCAATGCTCCGGACAGAGTCTCCTACGAGCAGTACTTC.

Concerning this clonotype itself: A much more abundant neighbour one base away suggests this may be a read error. The chain combines TRBV5-1 with TRBJ2-2, with TRBD2 identical over 8 bases. Germline loops: CDR1 SGHRS, CDR2 YFSETQ. The CDR3 spans 15 residues. CDR3 loop: CTSSSQAGVAGELFF. CDR3 DNA: TGCACCAGCAGCTCCCAAGCGGGAGTGGCCGGGGAGCTGTTTTTT.

The table lists this clonotype with many counts. This chain uses TRBV28 with TRBJ1-2, with 7 bases lining up with TRBD1. The CDR3 spans 16 residues. The trim removed 3 bases at V and 8 bases at J, leaving 15 bases unmatched. Germline V gene data show CDR1 as MDHEN and CDR2 as SYDVKM. CDR3 DNA sequence: TGTGCCAGCAGTTTTTCCCATACAGGGGTGGTTGGAGGCTACACCTTC. The encoded protein is CASSFSHTGVVGGYTF.

A note on this clonotype: Lacking the conserved final phenylalanine or tryptophan, this CDR3 likely reflects a read error. The V call is TRBV11-2, the J call TRBJ2-2, with D perhaps given as TRBD1 or TRBD2 (5 bases each). CDR3 length: 14 residues. V shed 4 bases and J shed 10 bases, with 16 bases lying between them. Germline assignment: CDR1 SGHAT and CDR2 FQNNGV. CDR3 region: CASSSGPTGVELFL. In DNA, the CDR3 is TGTGCCAGCAGCTCGGGACCTACCGGCGTGGAGCTGTTTTTA.

To note about this clonotype: It is likely a read error, because the conserved phenylalanine at the end of the CDR3 is missing. V gene TRBV12-3 or TRBV12-4 combines with J gene TRBJ2-5; tentative D call: TRBD2 (5 bases). The germline V and J ends were trimmed by 6 bases and 5 bases, with 22 bases remaining between them. This CDR3 region has 16 residues. Here the CDR3 reads CASSLARGAGGETQYL. CDR3 bases: TGTGCCAGCAGCCTCGCCCGAGGAGCAGGAGGTGAGACCCAGTACCTC.